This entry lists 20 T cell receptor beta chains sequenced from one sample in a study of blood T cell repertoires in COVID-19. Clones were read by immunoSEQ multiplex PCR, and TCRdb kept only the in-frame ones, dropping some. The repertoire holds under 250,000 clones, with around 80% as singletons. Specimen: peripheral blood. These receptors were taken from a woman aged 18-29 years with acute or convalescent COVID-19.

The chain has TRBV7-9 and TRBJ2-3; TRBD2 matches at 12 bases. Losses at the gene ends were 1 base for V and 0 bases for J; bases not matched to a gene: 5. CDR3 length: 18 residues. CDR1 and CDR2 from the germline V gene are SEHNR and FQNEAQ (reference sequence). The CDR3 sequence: CASSLGRTSGTSTDTQYF. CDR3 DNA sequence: TGTGCCAGCAGCTTAGGGCGGACTAGCGGGACTAGCACAGATACGCAGTATTTT.

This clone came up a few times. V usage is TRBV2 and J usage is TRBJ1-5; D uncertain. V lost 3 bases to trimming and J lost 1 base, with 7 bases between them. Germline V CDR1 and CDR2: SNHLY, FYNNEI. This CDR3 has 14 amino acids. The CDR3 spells CASSDNTSNQPQHF. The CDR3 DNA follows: TGTGCCAGCAGTGATAACACAAGCAATCAGCCCCAGCATTTT.

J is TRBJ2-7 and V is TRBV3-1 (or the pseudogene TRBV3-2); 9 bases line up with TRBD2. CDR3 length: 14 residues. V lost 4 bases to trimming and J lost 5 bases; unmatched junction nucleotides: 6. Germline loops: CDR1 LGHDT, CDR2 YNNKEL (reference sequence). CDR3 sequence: CASSLSAGGDEQYF. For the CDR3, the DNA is TGTGCCAGCAGCCTTTCCGCGGGGGGGGACGAGCAGTACTTC.

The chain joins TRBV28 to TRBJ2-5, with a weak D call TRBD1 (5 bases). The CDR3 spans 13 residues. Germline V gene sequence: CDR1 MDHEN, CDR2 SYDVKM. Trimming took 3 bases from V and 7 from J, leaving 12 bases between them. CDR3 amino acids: CASSFTGLRTQYF. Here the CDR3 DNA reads TGTGCCAGCAGTTTCACAGGCCTCCGGACCCAGTACTTC.

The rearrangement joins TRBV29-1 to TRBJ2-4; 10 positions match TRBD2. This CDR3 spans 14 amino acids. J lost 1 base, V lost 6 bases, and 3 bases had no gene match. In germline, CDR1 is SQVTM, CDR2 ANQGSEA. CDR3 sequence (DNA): TGCAGCGTCCCTAGCGGGAGTGCCAAAAACATTCAGTACTTC. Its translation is CSVPSGSAKNIQYF.

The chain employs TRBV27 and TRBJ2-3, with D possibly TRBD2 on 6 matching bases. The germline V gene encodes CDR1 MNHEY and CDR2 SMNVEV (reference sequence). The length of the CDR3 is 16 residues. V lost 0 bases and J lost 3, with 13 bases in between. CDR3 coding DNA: TGTGCCAGCAGTTTATCGAGGGCTAGCGCTACAGATACGCAGTATTTT. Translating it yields CASSLSRASATDTQYF.

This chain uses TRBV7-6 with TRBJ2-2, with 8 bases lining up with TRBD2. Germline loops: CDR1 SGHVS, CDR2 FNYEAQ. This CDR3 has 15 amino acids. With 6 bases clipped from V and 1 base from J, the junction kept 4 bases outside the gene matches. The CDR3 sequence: CASSFSGMNTGELFF. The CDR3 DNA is TGTGCCAGCAGTTTTAGCGGGATGAACACCGGGGAGCTGTTTTTT. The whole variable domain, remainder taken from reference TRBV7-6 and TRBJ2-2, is GAGVSQSPRYKVTKRGQDVALRCDPISGHVSLYWYRQALGQGPEFLTYFNYEAQQDKSGLPNDRFSAERPEGSISTLTIQRTEQRDSAMYRCASSFSGMNTGELFFGEGSRLTVL.

This chain's CDR3 is CASRTGTSGYNEQFF. CDR3 coding DNA: TGTGCCAGCAGGACCGGGACTAGCGGTTACAATGAGCAGTTCTTC. This chain uses TRBV11-2 with TRBJ2-1; the match to TRBD2 covers 11 bases. This CDR3 region has 15 residues. Trimming removed 6 bases from V and 4 bases from J; junction bases left unmatched: 5. Germline-derived CDR1 and CDR2 are SGHAT and FQNNGV.

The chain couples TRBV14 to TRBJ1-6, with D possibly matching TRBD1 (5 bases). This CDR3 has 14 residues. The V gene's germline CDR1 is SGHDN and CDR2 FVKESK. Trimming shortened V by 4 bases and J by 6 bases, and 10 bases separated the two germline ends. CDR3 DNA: TGTGCCAGCAGCCGCTGGGGGGTTAATTCACCCCTCCACTTT. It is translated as CASSRWGVNSPLHF.

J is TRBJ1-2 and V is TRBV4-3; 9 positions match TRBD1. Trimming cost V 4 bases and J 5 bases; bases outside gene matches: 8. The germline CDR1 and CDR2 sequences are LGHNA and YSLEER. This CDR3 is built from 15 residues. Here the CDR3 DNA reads TGCGCCAGCAGCCCCGGCAGCGGGACAGGGTATGGCTACACCTTC. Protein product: CASSPGSGTGYGYTF.

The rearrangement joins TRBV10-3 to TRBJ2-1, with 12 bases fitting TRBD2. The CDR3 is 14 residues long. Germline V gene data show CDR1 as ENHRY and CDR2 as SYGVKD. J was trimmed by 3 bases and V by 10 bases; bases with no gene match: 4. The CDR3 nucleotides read TGTGCCACCCGGACTAGCGGGAACTACAATGAGCAGTTCTTC. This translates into CATRTSGNYNEQFF.

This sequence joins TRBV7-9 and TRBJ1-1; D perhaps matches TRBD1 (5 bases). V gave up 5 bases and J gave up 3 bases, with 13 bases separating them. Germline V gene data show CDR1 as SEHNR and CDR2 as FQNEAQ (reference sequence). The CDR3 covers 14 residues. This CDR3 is CASSPKGWDTEAFF. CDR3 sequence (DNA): TGTGCCAGCAGCCCCAAGGGGTGGGACACTGAAGCTTTCTTT.

CDR3: CASEMSSYNSPLHF. The CDR3 DNA sequence: TGTGCCAGCGAAATGAGCTCCTATAATTCACCCCTCCACTTT. The rearrangement links TRBV6-5 to TRBJ1-6; D not certain. CDR1 MNHEY and CDR2 SVGAGI come from the germline V gene. CDR3 length equals 14 residues. Trimming removed 8 bases from V and 0 bases from J, with 8 bases in between.

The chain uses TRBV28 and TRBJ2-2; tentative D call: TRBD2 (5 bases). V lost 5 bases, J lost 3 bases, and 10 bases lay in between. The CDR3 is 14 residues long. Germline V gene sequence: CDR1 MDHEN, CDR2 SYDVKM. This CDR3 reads CASSEEAYTGELFF. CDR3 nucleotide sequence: TGTGCCAGCAGTGAGGAGGCATACACCGGGGAGCTGTTTTTT.

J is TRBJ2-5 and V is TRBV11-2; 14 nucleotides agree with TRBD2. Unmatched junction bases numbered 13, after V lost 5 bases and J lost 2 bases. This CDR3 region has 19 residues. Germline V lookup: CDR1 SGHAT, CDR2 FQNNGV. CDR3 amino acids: CASSRGLAGVGARQETQYF. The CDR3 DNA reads TGTGCCAGCAGCAGGGGACTAGCGGGAGTTGGCGCCCGACAAGAGACCCAGTACTTC.

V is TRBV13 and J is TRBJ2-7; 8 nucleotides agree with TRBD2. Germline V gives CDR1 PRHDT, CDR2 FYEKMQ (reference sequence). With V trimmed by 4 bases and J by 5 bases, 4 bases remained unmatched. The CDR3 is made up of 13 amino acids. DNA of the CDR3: TGTGCCAGCAGCTCCCACGGGGGGGACGAGCAGTACTTC. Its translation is CASSSHGGDEQYF.

The CDR3 loop is CASSISREKTQYF. The DNA of the CDR3 is TGTGCCAGTAGTATTTCCAGGGAAAAGACCCAGTACTTC. The chain employs TRBV19 and TRBJ2-5, with D perhaps TRBD1 (5 bases). This CDR3 spans 13 amino acids. Germline V gene lookup returns CDR1 LNHDA and CDR2 SQIVND (reference sequence). V was cut by 3 bases and J by 6 bases, with 11 bases left in between.

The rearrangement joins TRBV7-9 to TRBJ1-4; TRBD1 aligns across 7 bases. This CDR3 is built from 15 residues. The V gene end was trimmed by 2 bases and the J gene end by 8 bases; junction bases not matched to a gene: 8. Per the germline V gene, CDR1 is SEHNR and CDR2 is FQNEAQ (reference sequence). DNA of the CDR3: TGTGCCAGCAGCTTACGCACAGGGGCTCGAGAAAAACTGTTTTTT. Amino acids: CASSLRTGAREKLFF.

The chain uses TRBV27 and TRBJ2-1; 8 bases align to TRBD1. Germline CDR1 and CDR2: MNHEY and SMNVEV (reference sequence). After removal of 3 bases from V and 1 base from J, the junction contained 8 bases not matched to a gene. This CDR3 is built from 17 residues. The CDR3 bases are TGTGCCAGCAGTTTGACTTATCGGACAGGGTCCTACAATGAGCAGTTCTTC. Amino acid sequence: CASSLTYRTGSYNEQFF.

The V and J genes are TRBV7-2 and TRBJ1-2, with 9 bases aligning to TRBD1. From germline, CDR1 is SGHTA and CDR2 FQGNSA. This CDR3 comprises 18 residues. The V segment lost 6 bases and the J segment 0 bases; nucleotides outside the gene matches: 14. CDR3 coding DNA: TGTGCCAGCAGTCTAACAGGGGGCGTTTTCAGAGCTAACTATGGCTACACCTTC. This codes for CASSLTGGVFRANYGYTF.